The rows below give T cell receptor beta chains drawn from one sample of a study of vaccination and CD4 T cells after COVID-19. No antigens are known for them. TCRdb reprocessed the PCR reads via MiXCR and lists one record per CDR3 protein. The table lists 20,000 to 30,000 distinct CDR3 sequences, roughly 40% of them singletons. Material: CD4+ T cells from blood, cultured in vitro, obtained about 7 months after SARS-CoV-2 vaccination. The receptors originated from a human donor who had recovered from COVID-19. The CDR3 runs from the conserved cysteine through the conserved F or W. Each record gives: CDR3 DNA, CDR3 protein, J gene, D gene, clone size, V gene, CDR3 length. The D gene is left open where the match is weak. The size of a clone is reported for some rows only, either as once, few or many, or as a class for expanded clones.

CDR3 DNA: TGTGCCAGCAGCTTAGCTGGGGGGCCGTTCTACAATGAGCAGTTCTTC
CDR3 protein: CASSLAGGPFYNEQFF
J gene: TRBJ2-1
D gene: -
clone size: -
V gene: TRBV7-9
CDR3 length: 16

CDR3 DNA: TGCAGTGCTAGAATTTCAGGGGCGGGCAATCAGCCCCAGCATTTT
CDR3 protein: CSARISGAGNQPQHF
J gene: TRBJ1-5
D gene: -
clone size: -
V gene: TRBV20-1
CDR3 length: 15

CDR3 DNA: TGTGCCAGCAGCTTAATGGGCCAGGACACAGATACGCAGTATTTT
CDR3 protein: CASSLMGQDTDTQYF
J gene: TRBJ2-3
D gene: -
clone size: few
V gene: TRBV7-2
CDR3 length: 15

CDR3 DNA: TGTGCCAGCAGCCGAGGGTTCGGGGGGTTCGGCAATCAGCCCCAGCATTTT
CDR3 protein: CASSRGFGGFGNQPQHF
J gene: TRBJ1-5
D gene: -
clone size: -
V gene: TRBV5-8
CDR3 length: 17

CDR3 DNA: TGTGCCAGCAGCTTAAATCAGGGCAGGGAAGCTTTCTTT
CDR3 protein: CASSLNQGREAFF
J gene: TRBJ1-1
D gene: -
clone size: few
V gene: TRBV7-3
CDR3 length: 13

CDR3 DNA: TGTGCCAGCAGCTTAGGTGCTGGGGGGCGCCAAGAGACCCAGTACTTC
CDR3 protein: CASSLGAGGRQETQYF
J gene: TRBJ2-5
D gene: -
clone size: -
V gene: TRBV7-9
CDR3 length: 16

CDR3 DNA: TGTGCCAGTACCCACGCCAGCTCCTATAATTCACCCCTCCACTTT
CDR3 protein: CASTHASSYNSPLHF
J gene: TRBJ1-6
D gene: -
clone size: -
V gene: TRBV19
CDR3 length: 15

CDR3 DNA: TGTGCCAGCGGACAGTTACAAGAGACCCAGTACTTC
CDR3 protein: CASGQLQETQYF
J gene: TRBJ2-5
D gene: -
clone size: -
V gene: TRBV19
CDR3 length: 12

CDR3 DNA: TGCAGTGCTGCCAACACAGGGGGCACTGAAGCTTTCTTT
CDR3 protein: CSAANTGGTEAFF
J gene: TRBJ1-1
D gene: TRBD1
clone size: few
V gene: TRBV20-1
CDR3 length: 13

CDR3 DNA: TGTGCCAGCAGTTCGCAGACCTCCAGAGAGACCCAGTACTTC
CDR3 protein: CASSSQTSRETQYF
J gene: TRBJ2-5
D gene: -
clone size: few
V gene: TRBV27
CDR3 length: 14

CDR3 DNA: TGTGCCAGCAGCCCTTCTGGGCCAGGGGGCCTCTTC
CDR3 protein: CASSPSGPGGLF
J gene: TRBJ1-2
D gene: TRBD1
clone size: large
V gene: TRBV7-9
CDR3 length: 12

CDR3 DNA: TGTGCCAGCAGCTTCCGGACTAGCGCGGGCACAGATACGCAGTATTTT
CDR3 protein: CASSFRTSAGTDTQYF
J gene: TRBJ2-3
D gene: TRBD2
clone size: -
V gene: TRBV7-2
CDR3 length: 16

CDR3 DNA: TGCAGTGCTAGGGACAGGGTTATCTCTTCCTACGAGCAGTACTTC
CDR3 protein: CSARDRVISSYEQYF
J gene: TRBJ2-7
D gene: TRBD1
clone size: few
V gene: TRBV20-1
CDR3 length: 15

CDR3 DNA: TGTGCCAGCAGCCAAGTTGAGGTCCGAACCTACGAGCAGTACTTC
CDR3 protein: CASSQVEVRTYEQYF
J gene: TRBJ2-7
D gene: -
clone size: -
V gene: TRBV5-8
CDR3 length: 15

CDR3 DNA: TGTGCCAGCAGCCAAGTCGGGACAGGGTCGACACCCCTCCACTTT
CDR3 protein: CASSQVGTGSTPLHF
J gene: TRBJ1-6
D gene: TRBD1
clone size: -
V gene: TRBV4-2
CDR3 length: 15

CDR3 DNA: TGTGCCAGCAGTACCGTGACCGCCCAAATTGAAGCTTTCTTT
CDR3 protein: CASSTVTAQIEAFF
J gene: TRBJ1-1
D gene: -
clone size: -
V gene: TRBV6-1
CDR3 length: 14

CDR3 DNA: TGTGCCAGCAGCTTAGTAGAGGGTCGGGAGACCCAGTACTTC
CDR3 protein: CASSLVEGRETQYF
J gene: TRBJ2-5
D gene: -
clone size: few
V gene: TRBV7-9
CDR3 length: 14

CDR3 DNA: TGCAGTGCTAGAGAATTTCATCAGCCCCAGCATTTT
CDR3 protein: CSAREFHQPQHF
J gene: TRBJ1-5
D gene: -
clone size: few
V gene: TRBV20-1
CDR3 length: 12

CDR3 DNA: TGTGCCATCAGTGAGCCCAGACTAACGGGGCAAGAGACCCAGTACTTC
CDR3 protein: CAISEPRLTGQETQYF
J gene: TRBJ2-5
D gene: -
clone size: -
V gene: TRBV10-3
CDR3 length: 16

CDR3 DNA: TGTGCCAGCACCCTCCGGGACGCAAAGACCTACGAGCAGTACTTC
CDR3 protein: CASTLRDAKTYEQYF
J gene: TRBJ2-7
D gene: -
clone size: -
V gene: TRBV6-1
CDR3 length: 15

CDR3 DNA: TGCAGTGCTAGAGATGGGGGCTTCCACTTC
CDR3 protein: CSARDGGFHF
J gene: TRBJ2-5
D gene: -
clone size: -
V gene: TRBV20-1
CDR3 length: 10

CDR3 DNA: TGTGCCACCAGGGGAGACAGGGACACTGAAGCTTTCTTT
CDR3 protein: CATRGDRDTEAFF
J gene: TRBJ1-1
D gene: TRBD1
clone size: -
V gene: TRBV24-1
CDR3 length: 13

CDR3 DNA: TGTGCCAGTAGTAAAGGCGGGATCGGCGCTGAGCAGTTCTTC
CDR3 protein: CASSKGGIGAEQFF
J gene: TRBJ2-1
D gene: -
clone size: -
V gene: TRBV19
CDR3 length: 14

CDR3 DNA: TGCAGTGCTAGAGACAGACAGGTTAGCAATCAGCCCCAGCATTTT
CDR3 protein: CSARDRQVSNQPQHF
J gene: TRBJ1-5
D gene: -
clone size: -
V gene: TRBV20-1
CDR3 length: 15

CDR3 DNA: TGTGCCACCAGTGACCTAGGGGGGGACAGGGAGAATGAGCAGTTCTTC
CDR3 protein: CATSDLGGDRENEQFF
J gene: TRBJ2-1
D gene: TRBD1
clone size: -
V gene: TRBV24-1
CDR3 length: 16

CDR3 DNA: TGTGCCAGCAGCACCTTTCACGTTAGCGGAGGCTACACCTTC
CDR3 protein: CASSTFHVSGGYTF
J gene: TRBJ1-2
D gene: -
clone size: few
V gene: TRBV6-1
CDR3 length: 14

CDR3 DNA: TGTGTCAGCAGTAGGGACAGCGACTATGGCTACACCTTC
CDR3 protein: CVSSRDSDYGYTF
J gene: TRBJ1-2
D gene: TRBD1
clone size: -
V gene: TRBV6-1
CDR3 length: 13

CDR3 DNA: TGTGCCAGCAGCTTTAATAGTCAGGCCTACGAGCAGTACTTC
CDR3 protein: CASSFNSQAYEQYF
J gene: TRBJ2-7
D gene: -
clone size: few
V gene: TRBV7-8
CDR3 length: 14

CDR3 DNA: TGCAGTGCGCAGGGGGGCCCGGGGAGCTCCTACAATGAGCAGTTCTTC
CDR3 protein: CSAQGGPGSSYNEQFF
J gene: TRBJ2-1
D gene: -
clone size: -
V gene: TRBV20-1
CDR3 length: 16

CDR3 DNA: TGTGCCAGCAGCTTAGGCCTGGCGGGAGGGCCCACAGATACGCAGTATTTT
CDR3 protein: CASSLGLAGGPTDTQYF
J gene: TRBJ2-3
D gene: TRBD2
clone size: -
V gene: TRBV7-9
CDR3 length: 17

CDR3 DNA: TGTGCCACCAGTGATCAGGCAGTGGAAGAGACCCAGTACTTC
CDR3 protein: CATSDQAVEETQYF
J gene: TRBJ2-5
D gene: -
clone size: few
V gene: TRBV24-1
CDR3 length: 14

CDR3 DNA: TGCAGTGCGAAGCGGCTAGCGGGAGAGGCCTACGAGCAGTACTTC
CDR3 protein: CSAKRLAGEAYEQYF
J gene: TRBJ2-7
D gene: TRBD2
clone size: few
V gene: TRBV20-1
CDR3 length: 15

CDR3 DNA: TGTGCCAGCAGTGAAGGGGGAGTTGCTTCACCCCTCCACTTT
CDR3 protein: CASSEGGVASPLHF
J gene: TRBJ1-6
D gene: -
clone size: few
V gene: TRBV6-1
CDR3 length: 14

CDR3 DNA: TGTGCCAGCAGCCAAGAGGGAGATACGCAGTATTTT
CDR3 protein: CASSQEGDTQYF
J gene: TRBJ2-3
D gene: -
clone size: few
V gene: TRBV6-1
CDR3 length: 12

CDR3 DNA: TGCAGTGCTAGCCCGGGACTAGCGCTCCAAGAGACCCAGTACTTC
CDR3 protein: CSASPGLALQETQYF
J gene: TRBJ2-5
D gene: TRBD2
clone size: -
V gene: TRBV20-1
CDR3 length: 15

CDR3 DNA: TGTGCCAGCAGCTACTTTCGGGAGACCCAGTACTTC
CDR3 protein: CASSYFRETQYF
J gene: TRBJ2-5
D gene: -
clone size: medium-sized
V gene: TRBV5-4
CDR3 length: 12

CDR3 DNA: TGTGCCAGCAGTACCCCTAGCGGGACAAGGGAGCAGTACTTC
CDR3 protein: CASSTPSGTREQYF
J gene: TRBJ2-7
D gene: TRBD2
clone size: -
V gene: TRBV28
CDR3 length: 14

CDR3 DNA: TGTGCCAGCAGGGCCGGGACAGGGGGCTTTCGTGGCTACACCTTC
CDR3 protein: CASRAGTGGFRGYTF
J gene: TRBJ1-2
D gene: TRBD1
clone size: -
V gene: TRBV2
CDR3 length: 15

CDR3 DNA: TGTGCCAGCAGTTTGTTCCCCTCCTACTCCAGGAACGTGAAGGATGAGCAGTTCTTC
CDR3 protein: CASSLFPSYSRNVKDEQFF
J gene: TRBJ2-1
D gene: -
clone size: -
V gene: TRBV6-5
CDR3 length: 19

CDR3 DNA: TGTGCCAGCAGCGCATTGGGCTACGAGCAGTACTTC
CDR3 protein: CASSALGYEQYF
J gene: TRBJ2-7
D gene: -
clone size: few
V gene: TRBV7-9
CDR3 length: 12

CDR3 DNA: TGTGCCAGCAGTGCACAGGGTCCCAATTCACCCCTCCACTTT
CDR3 protein: CASSAQGPNSPLHF
J gene: TRBJ1-6
D gene: -
clone size: few
V gene: TRBV6-1
CDR3 length: 14

CDR3 DNA: TGTGCCAGCAGTTACTCCAGCTTGAATCAGCCCCAGCATTTT
CDR3 protein: CASSYSSLNQPQHF
J gene: TRBJ1-5
D gene: -
clone size: few
V gene: TRBV6-2/TRBV6-3
CDR3 length: 14

CDR3 DNA: TGCAGTGCCCTGGACAGCTACAATGAGCAGTTCTTC
CDR3 protein: CSALDSYNEQFF
J gene: TRBJ2-1
D gene: -
clone size: few
V gene: TRBV20-1
CDR3 length: 12

CDR3 DNA: TGCAGTGCTAAAGGCACAGGGACGGAGACCCAGTACTTC
CDR3 protein: CSAKGTGTETQYF
J gene: TRBJ2-5
D gene: -
clone size: -
V gene: TRBV20-1
CDR3 length: 13

CDR3 DNA: TGTGCCAGTAGTATGTCGACAGGGAATAATCAGCCCCAGCATTTT
CDR3 protein: CASSMSTGNNQPQHF
J gene: TRBJ1-5
D gene: TRBD1
clone size: -
V gene: TRBV19
CDR3 length: 15

CDR3 DNA: TGTGCCAGCAGGTCCGGGACAGGGCGGCGCAATGAGCAGTTCTTC
CDR3 protein: CASRSGTGRRNEQFF
J gene: TRBJ2-1
D gene: TRBD1
clone size: few
V gene: TRBV6-1
CDR3 length: 15

CDR3 DNA: TGTGCCAGCAGCTTATCGACAGGGGATGGCCACACCTTC
CDR3 protein: CASSLSTGDGHTF
J gene: TRBJ1-2
D gene: TRBD1
clone size: -
V gene: TRBV7-9
CDR3 length: 13

CDR3 DNA: TGTGCGCAGCCCCCACAAACAGGGTCGTATGCCATGAACACTGAAGCTTTCTTT
CDR3 protein: CAQPPQTGSYAMNTEAFF
J gene: TRBJ1-1
D gene: -
clone size: few
V gene: TRBV7-9
CDR3 length: 18

CDR3 DNA: TGCGCCAGCAGCCCTGTGAACCTCGACAGGGAGGGGGAGACCCAGTACTTC
CDR3 protein: CASSPVNLDREGETQYF
J gene: TRBJ2-5
D gene: -
clone size: once
V gene: TRBV5-1
CDR3 length: 17

CDR3 DNA: TGTGCCAGCAGACAAGGACGGAGTAATAATTCACCCCTCCACTTT
CDR3 protein: CASRQGRSNNSPLHF
J gene: TRBJ1-6
D gene: -
clone size: -
V gene: TRBV6-1
CDR3 length: 15

CDR3 DNA: TGTGCCATCAGTGAACGGGAGACCCAGTACTTC
CDR3 protein: CAISERETQYF
J gene: TRBJ2-5
D gene: -
clone size: -
V gene: TRBV10-3
CDR3 length: 11

CDR3 DNA: TGTGCCAGCAGCTTAGAGGGCCGGCCTGTAGATACGCAGTATTTT
CDR3 protein: CASSLEGRPVDTQYF
J gene: TRBJ2-3
D gene: -
clone size: -
V gene: TRBV11-3
CDR3 length: 15

CDR3 DNA: TGTGCCAGCAGCCCCGAGGCGCCTACTAACAATGAGCAGTTCTTC
CDR3 protein: CASSPEAPTNNEQFF
J gene: TRBJ2-1
D gene: -
clone size: -
V gene: TRBV7-2
CDR3 length: 15

CDR3 DNA: TGTGCCACCAGTGCTAGCGGGAGGCGACGCACAGATACGCAGTATTTT
CDR3 protein: CATSASGRRRTDTQYF
J gene: TRBJ2-3
D gene: TRBD2
clone size: few
V gene: TRBV24-1
CDR3 length: 16

CDR3 DNA: TGTGCCATCAGTGAGGGGACAGGCTCCTACGAGCAGTACTTC
CDR3 protein: CAISEGTGSYEQYF
J gene: TRBJ2-7
D gene: TRBD1
clone size: few
V gene: TRBV10-3
CDR3 length: 14

CDR3 DNA: TGTGCCAGCAGCCGCCGGGGCAGGGGAGGCACTGAAGCTTTCTTT
CDR3 protein: CASSRRGRGGTEAFF
J gene: TRBJ1-1
D gene: -
clone size: -
V gene: TRBV14
CDR3 length: 15

CDR3 DNA: TGCAGTGCCGAGGCGACAAATCGGGGGTGGACTGAAGCTTTCTTT
CDR3 protein: CSAEATNRGWTEAFF
J gene: TRBJ1-1
D gene: -
clone size: -
V gene: TRBV20-1
CDR3 length: 15

CDR3 DNA: TGTGCCAGCAGCTTAGTGGACAGGCGAAACACCATATATTTT
CDR3 protein: CASSLVDRRNTIYF
J gene: TRBJ1-3
D gene: TRBD1
clone size: -
V gene: TRBV7-9
CDR3 length: 14

CDR3 DNA: TGCAGTGCTAGAGATTCCTATGGCTACACCTTC
CDR3 protein: CSARDSYGYTF
J gene: TRBJ1-2
D gene: -
clone size: few
V gene: TRBV20-1
CDR3 length: 11

CDR3 DNA: TGTGCCAGCAGTAGACCCTTTAGCACGGCGGGGGAGACCCAGTACTTC
CDR3 protein: CASSRPFSTAGETQYF
J gene: TRBJ2-5
D gene: -
clone size: few
V gene: TRBV12-3/TRBV12-4
CDR3 length: 16